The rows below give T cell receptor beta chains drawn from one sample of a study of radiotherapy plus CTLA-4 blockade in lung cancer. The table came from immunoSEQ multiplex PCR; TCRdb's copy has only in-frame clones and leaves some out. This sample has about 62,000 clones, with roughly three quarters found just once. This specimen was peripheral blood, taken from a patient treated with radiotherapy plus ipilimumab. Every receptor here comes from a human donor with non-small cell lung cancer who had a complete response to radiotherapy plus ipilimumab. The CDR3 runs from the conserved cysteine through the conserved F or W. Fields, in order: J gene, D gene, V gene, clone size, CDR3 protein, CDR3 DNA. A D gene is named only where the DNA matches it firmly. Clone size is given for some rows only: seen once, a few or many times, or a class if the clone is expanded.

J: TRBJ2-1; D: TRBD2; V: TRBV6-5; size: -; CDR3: CASRTLAQGGNEQFF; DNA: TGTGCCAGCAGAACACTAGCGCAGGGAGGCAATGAGCAGTTCTTC
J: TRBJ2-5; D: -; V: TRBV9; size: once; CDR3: CASSVVGAGSETQYF; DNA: TGTGCCAGCAGCGTAGTGGGGGCCGGGTCAGAGACCCAGTACTTC
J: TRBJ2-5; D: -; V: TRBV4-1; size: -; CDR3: CASSTSYGQETQYF; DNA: TGCGCCAGCAGTACCTCCTACGGGCAAGAGACCCAGTACTTC
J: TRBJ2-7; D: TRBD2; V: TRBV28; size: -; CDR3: CASSTQREGHEQYF; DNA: TGTGCCAGCAGTACCCAGCGGGAGGGCCACGAGCAGTACTTC
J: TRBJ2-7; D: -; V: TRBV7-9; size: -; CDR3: CASSLLGASYEQYF; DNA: TGTGCCAGCAGCTTACTGGGGGCCTCCTACGAGCAGTACTTC
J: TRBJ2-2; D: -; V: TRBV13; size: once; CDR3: CASSLGPVNTGELFF; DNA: TGTGCCAGCAGCTTAGGGCCGGTCAACACCGGGGAGCTGTTTTTT
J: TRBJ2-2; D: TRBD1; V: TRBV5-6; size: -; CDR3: CASSLSGQINTGELFF; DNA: TGTGCCAGCAGTCTCTCGGGACAGATTAACACCGGGGAGCTGTTTTTT
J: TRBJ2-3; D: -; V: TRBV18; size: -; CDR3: CASSPGGATTDTQYF; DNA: TGTGCCAGCTCACCGGGCGGGGCTACCACAGATACGCAGTATTTT
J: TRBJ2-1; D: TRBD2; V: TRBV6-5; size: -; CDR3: CASSYSMGGGADEQFF; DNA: TGTGCCAGCAGTTACTCGATGGGCGGGGGGGCGGATGAGCAGTTCTTC
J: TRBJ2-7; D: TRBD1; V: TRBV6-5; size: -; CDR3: CASRSQGLFYEQYF; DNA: TGTGCCAGCAGATCACAGGGGTTATTCTACGAGCAGTACTTC
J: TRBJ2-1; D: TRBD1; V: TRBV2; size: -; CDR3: CASSEWTGGGLEQFF; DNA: TGTGCCAGCAGTGAATGGACAGGGGGCGGGTTGGAGCAGTTCTTC
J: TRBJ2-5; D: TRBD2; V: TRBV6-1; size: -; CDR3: CASSVTSPQETQYF; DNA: TGTGCCAGCAGTGTGACTAGCCCCCAGGAGACCCAGTACTTC
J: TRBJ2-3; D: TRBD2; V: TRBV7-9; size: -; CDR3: CASSLRGASGIANTQYF; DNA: TGTGCCAGCAGCTTAAGGGGGGCTAGCGGGATCGCAAATACGCAGTATTTT
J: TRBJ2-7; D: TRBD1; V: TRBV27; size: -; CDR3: CASSLQPPTGTGTYEQYF; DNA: TGTGCCAGCAGTCTCCAGCCACCAACAGGGACAGGGACCTACGAGCAGTACTTC
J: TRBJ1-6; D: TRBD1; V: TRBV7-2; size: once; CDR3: CASSLLGQGNSPLHF; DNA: TGTGCCAGCAGCTTACTTGGACAGGGAAATTCACCCCTCCACTTT
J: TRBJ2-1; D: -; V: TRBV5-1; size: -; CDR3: CASSRDNYNEQFF; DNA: TGCGCCAGCAGCCGGGACAACTACAATGAGCAGTTCTTC
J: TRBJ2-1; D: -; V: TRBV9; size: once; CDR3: CASTLAGSSSYNEQFF; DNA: TGTGCCAGCACCCTCGCAGGGTCCAGCTCCTACAATGAGCAGTTCTTC
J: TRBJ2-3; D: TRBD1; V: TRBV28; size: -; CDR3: CASTRTGGTDTQYF; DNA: TGTGCCAGCACCCGGACAGGGGGCACAGATACGCAGTATTTT